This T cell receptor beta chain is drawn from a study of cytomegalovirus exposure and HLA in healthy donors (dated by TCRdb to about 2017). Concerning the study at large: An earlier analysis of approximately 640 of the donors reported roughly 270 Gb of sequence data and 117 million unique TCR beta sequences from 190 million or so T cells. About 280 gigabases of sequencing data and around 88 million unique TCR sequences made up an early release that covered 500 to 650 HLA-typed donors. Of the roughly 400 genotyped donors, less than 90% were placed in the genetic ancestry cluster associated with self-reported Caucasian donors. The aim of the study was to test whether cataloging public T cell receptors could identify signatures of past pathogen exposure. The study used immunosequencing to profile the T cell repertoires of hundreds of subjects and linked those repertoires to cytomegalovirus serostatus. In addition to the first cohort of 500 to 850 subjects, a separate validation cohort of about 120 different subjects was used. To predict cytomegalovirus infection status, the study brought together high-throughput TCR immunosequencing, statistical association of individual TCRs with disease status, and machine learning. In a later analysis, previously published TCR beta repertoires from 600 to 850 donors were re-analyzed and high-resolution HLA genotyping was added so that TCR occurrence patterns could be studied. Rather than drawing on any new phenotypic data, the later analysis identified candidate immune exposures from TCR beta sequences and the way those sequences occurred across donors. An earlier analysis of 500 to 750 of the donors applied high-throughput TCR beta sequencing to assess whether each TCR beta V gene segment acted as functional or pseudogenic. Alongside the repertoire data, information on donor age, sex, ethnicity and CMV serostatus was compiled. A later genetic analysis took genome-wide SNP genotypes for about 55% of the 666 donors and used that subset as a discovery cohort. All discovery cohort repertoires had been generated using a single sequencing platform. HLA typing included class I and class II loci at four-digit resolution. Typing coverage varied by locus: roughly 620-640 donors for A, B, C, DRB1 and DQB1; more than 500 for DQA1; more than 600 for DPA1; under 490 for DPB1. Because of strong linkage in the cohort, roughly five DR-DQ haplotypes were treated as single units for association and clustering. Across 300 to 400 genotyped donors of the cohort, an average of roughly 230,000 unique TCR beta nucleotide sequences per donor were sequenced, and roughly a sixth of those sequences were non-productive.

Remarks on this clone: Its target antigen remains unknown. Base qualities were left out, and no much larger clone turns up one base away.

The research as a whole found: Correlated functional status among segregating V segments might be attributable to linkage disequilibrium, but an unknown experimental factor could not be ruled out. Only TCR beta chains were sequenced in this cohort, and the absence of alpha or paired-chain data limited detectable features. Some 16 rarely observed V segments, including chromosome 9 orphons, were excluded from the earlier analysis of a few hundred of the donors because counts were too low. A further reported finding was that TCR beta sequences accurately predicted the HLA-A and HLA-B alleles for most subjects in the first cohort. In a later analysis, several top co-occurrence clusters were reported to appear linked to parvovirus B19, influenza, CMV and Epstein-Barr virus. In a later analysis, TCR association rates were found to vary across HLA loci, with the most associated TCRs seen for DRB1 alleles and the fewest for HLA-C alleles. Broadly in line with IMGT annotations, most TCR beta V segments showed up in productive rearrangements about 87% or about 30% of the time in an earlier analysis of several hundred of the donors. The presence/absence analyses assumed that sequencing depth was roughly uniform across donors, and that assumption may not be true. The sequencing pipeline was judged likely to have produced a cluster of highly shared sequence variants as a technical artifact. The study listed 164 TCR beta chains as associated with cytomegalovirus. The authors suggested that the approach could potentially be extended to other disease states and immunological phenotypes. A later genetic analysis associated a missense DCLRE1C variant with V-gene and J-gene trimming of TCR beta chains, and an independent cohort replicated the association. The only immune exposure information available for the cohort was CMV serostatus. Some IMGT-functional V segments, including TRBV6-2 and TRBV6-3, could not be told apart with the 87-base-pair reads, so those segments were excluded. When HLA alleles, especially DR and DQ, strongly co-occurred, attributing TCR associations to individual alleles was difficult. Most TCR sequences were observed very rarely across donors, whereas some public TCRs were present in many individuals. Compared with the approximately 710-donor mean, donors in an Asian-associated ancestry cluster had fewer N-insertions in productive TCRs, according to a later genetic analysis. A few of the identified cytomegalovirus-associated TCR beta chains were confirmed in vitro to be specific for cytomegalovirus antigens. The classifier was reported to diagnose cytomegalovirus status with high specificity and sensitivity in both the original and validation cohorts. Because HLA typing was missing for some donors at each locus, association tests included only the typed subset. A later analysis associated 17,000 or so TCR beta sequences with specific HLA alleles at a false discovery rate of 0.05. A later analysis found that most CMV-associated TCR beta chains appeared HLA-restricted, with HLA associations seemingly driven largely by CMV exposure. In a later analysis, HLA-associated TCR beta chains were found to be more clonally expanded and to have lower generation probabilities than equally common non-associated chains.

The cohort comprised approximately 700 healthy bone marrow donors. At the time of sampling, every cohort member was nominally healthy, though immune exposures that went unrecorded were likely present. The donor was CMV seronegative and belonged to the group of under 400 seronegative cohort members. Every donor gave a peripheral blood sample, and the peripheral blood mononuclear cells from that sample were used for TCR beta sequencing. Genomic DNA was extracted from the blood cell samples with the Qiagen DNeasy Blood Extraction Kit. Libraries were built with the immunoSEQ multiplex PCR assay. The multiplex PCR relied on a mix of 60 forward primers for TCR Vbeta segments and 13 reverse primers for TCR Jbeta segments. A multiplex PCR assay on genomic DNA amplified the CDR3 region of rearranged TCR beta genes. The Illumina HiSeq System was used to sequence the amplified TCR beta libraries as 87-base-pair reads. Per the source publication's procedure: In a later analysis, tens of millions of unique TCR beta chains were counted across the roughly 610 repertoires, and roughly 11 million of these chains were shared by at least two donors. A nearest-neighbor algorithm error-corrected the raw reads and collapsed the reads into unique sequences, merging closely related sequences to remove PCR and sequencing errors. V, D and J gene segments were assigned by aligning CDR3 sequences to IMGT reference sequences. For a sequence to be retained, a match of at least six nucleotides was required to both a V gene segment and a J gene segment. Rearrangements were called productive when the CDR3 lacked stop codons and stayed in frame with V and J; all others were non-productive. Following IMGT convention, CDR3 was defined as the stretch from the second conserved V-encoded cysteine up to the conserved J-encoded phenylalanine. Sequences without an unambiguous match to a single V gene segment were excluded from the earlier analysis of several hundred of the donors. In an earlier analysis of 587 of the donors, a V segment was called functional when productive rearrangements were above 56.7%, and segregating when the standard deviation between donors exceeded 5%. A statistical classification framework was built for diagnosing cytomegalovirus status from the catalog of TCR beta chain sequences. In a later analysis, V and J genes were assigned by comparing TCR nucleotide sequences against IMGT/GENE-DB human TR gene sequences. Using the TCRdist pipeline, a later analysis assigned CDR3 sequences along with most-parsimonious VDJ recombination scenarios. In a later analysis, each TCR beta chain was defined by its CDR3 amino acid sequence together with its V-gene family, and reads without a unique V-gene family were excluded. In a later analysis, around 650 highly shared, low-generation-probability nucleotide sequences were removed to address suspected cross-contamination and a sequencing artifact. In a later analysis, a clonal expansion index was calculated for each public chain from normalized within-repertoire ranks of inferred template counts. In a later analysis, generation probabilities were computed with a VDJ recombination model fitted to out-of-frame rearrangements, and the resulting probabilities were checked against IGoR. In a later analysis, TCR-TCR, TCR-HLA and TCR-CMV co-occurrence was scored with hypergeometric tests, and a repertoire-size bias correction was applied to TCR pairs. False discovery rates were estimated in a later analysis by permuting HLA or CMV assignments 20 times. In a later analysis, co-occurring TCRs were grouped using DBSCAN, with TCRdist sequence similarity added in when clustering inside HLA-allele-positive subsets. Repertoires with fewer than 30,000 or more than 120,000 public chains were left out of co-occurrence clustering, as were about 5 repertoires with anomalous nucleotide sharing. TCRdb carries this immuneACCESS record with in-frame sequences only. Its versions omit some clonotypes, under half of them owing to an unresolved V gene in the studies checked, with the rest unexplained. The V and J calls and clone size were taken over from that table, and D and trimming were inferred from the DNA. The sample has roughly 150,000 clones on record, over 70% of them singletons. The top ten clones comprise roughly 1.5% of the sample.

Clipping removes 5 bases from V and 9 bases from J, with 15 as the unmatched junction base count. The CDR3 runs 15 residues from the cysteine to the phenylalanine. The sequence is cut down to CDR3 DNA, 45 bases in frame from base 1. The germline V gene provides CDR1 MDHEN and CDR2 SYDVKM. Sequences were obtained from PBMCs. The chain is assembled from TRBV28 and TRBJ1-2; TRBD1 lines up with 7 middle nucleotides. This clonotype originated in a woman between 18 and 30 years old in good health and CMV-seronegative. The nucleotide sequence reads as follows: TGTGCCAGCAGTCCTCGCATTCGGACAGGACCTAGCTACACCTTC. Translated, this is CASSPRIRTGPSYTF.